Given below is one T cell receptor beta chain in context. The V gene lost 0 bases and the J gene lost 8 bases, with 17 bases spanning the gap. There are 16 residues in the CDR3. Germline V gives CDR1 SGHTA, CDR2 FQGNSA. The data were obtained in a study of blood T cells in healthy people across ages. A second 7 to 11 cycle PCR used barcoded and J-beta primers. MiXCR, applied by TCRdb to the 5' RACE reads, yields one record per CDR3 protein. Found here are 1.5 million to 1.9 million distinct CDR3 sequences, under 55% of them singletons; the top ten hold about 4%. This chain joins TRBV7-2 and TRBJ2-1, with D perhaps given as TRBD1 or TRBD2 (6 bases each). The sample comprised blood. The TCR originated in a woman under 30 in good health. The CDR3 loop is CASSLAGGTRGDEQFF. DNA for the CDR3: TGTGCCAGCAGCTTAGCGGGGGGCACCCGTGGGGATGAGCAGTTCTTC.